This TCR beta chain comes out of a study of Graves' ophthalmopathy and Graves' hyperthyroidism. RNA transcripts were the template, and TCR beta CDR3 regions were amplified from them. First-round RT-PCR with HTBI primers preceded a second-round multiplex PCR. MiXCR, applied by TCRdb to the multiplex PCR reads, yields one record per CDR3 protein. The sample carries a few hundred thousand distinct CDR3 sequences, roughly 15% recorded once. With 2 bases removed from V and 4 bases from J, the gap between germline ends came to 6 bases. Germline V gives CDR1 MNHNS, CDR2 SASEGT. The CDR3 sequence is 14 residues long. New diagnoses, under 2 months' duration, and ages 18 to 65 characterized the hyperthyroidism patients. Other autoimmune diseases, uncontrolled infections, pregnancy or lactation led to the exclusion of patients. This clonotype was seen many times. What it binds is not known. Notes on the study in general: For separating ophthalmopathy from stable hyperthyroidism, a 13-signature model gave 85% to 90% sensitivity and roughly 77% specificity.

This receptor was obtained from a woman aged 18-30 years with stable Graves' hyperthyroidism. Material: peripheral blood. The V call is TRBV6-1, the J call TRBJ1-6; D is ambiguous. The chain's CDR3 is CASSELGYNSPLHF. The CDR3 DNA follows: TGTGCCAGCAGTGAATTGGGGTATAATTCACCCCTCCACTTT.